This entry lists 28 T cell receptor beta chains sequenced from one sample in a study of blood T cells in healthy people across ages (dated by TCRdb to between 2015 and 2016). Library construction relied on 5' RACE. Sequencing relied on an Illumina HiSeq 2500. A second PCR of about 6 to 11 cycles was performed with a sample-barcoded 5' primer and a J-beta primer mix. The public sequencing data were trimmed at Q25 with fastp and processed into clonotypes with MiXCR by TCRdb, which kept only in-frame beta chains. All rows with the same CDR3 protein become a single entry with the most common DNA and genes. This sample holds approximately 770,000 distinct CDR3 sequences; roughly 64% were observed only once. The biggest ten clones account for around 20% of the sample. Sequences were obtained from blood. Receptors originate from a man in his thirties or forties in good health.

This clonotype has more than one count but fewer than ten. The V gene is TRBV7-9, the J gene TRBJ2-7; D is tentatively TRBD1 or TRBD2 (5 bases each). Trimming cost V 1 base and J 2 bases, with 9 bases left between them. Germline V gene sequence: CDR1 SEHNR, CDR2 FQNEAQ (reference sequence). This CDR3 is 14 amino acids long. The CDR3 is CASSLGGVAYEQYF. CDR3 in DNA: TGTGCCAGCAGCTTAGGAGGGGTGGCCTACGAGCAGTACTTC.

This chain joins TRBV25-1 and TRBJ2-5; 8 bases align to TRBD2. Germline assignment: CDR1 MGHDK and CDR2 SYGVNS. The CDR3 has 15 residues. V gave up 4 bases and J gave up 3 bases; unmatched junction bases: 7. The chain's CDR3 is CASSVASGLEETQYF. For the CDR3, the DNA is TGTGCCAGCAGTGTGGCTTCGGGACTAGAAGAGACCCAGTACTTC.

The V and J genes are TRBV27 and TRBJ2-5; 11 nucleotides agree with TRBD1. CDR3 length: 15 amino acids. The ends lost 5 bases at V and 5 bases at J; junction bases unmatched: 7. Germline CDR1 and CDR2: MNHEY and SMNVEV (reference sequence). Written as DNA, the CDR3 is TGTGCCAGCAGTGTGGGGACAGGGGGTATCGAGACCCAGTACTTC. Amino acids: CASSVGTGGIETQYF.

The chain employs TRBV20-1 and TRBJ2-1; possible D gene TRBD2, 5 bases. This CDR3 has 15 amino acids. V lost 1 base, J lost 9 bases, and 19 bases lay in between. Per germline, CDR1 DFQATT and CDR2 SNEGSKA (reference sequence). CDR3 amino acids: CSARVPGGKRVEQFF. The CDR3 DNA reads TGCAGTGCTAGAGTCCCCGGCGGAAAGAGGGTTGAGCAGTTCTTC.

This sequence joins TRBV3-1 and TRBJ2-7; D unclear. The germline gives CDR1 LGHDT, CDR2 YNNKEL (reference sequence). V shed 4 bases and J shed 2 bases, with 9 bases lying between them. The CDR3 is 13 residues long. The CDR3 is CASSRNEAYEQYF. CDR3 bases: TGTGCCAGCAGCCGGAACGAAGCCTACGAGCAGTACTTC.

CDR3 sequence (DNA): TGTGCCAGCTTAAAACAGGCACGATTGTACGAGCAGTACTTC. Translated, it gives CASLKQARLYEQYF. The chain links TRBV21-1 to TRBJ2-5; the table calls TRBD1, which could not be checked here. The DNA end favors TRBJ2-7, so the J call may be wrong. TRBV21-1 is designated a pseudogene. The CDR3 extends over 14 amino acids.

This clonotype has only a few counts. The chain has TRBV2 and TRBJ1-2; D may be TRBD1 (6 bases). The CDR3 is 18 amino acids. V was trimmed by 6 bases and J by 6 bases, leaving 29 bases between them. Germline-derived CDR1 and CDR2 are SNHLY and FYNNEI. The CDR3 protein is CASRLLGINRDTAHGYTF. CDR3 sequence (DNA): TGTGCCAGCAGGCTACTGGGGATCAACCGGGACACAGCTCATGGCTACACCTTC.

The rearrangement links TRBV20-1 to TRBJ2-7; D is undetermined. The V gene's germline CDR1 is DFQATT and CDR2 SNEGSKA (reference sequence). CDR3 length: 14 residues. The V end was cut by 3 bases, the J end by 1 base, with 13 bases between. The CDR3 here is CSARGQTSSYEQYF. CDR3 coding DNA: TGCAGTGCTAGGGGTCAGACTTCTTCCTACGAGCAGTACTTC.

The J gene is TRBJ2-6, the V gene TRBV20-1; TRBD2 matches 8 bases. The CDR3 consists of 19 residues. The trim removed 1 base at V and 0 bases at J, leaving 11 bases unmatched. The germline V gene encodes CDR1 DFQATT and CDR2 SNEGSKA (reference sequence). The CDR3 region has the DNA TGCAGTGCTAGAGCCCCAGCTAGCGGGTTCCTCTCTGGGGCCAACGTCCTGACTTTC. Encoded protein: CSARAPASGFLSGANVLTF.

The CDR3 DNA sequence: TGTGCCAGCAGTTTAACAGGGATCAGCACAGATACGCAGTATTTT. Its translation: CASSLTGISTDTQYF. The chain joins TRBV28 to TRBJ2-3, with D possibly being TRBD1 (6 bases). The germline V and J ends were trimmed by 2 bases and 0 bases, with 9 bases remaining between them. The CDR3 is 15 amino acids. CDR1 is MDHEN, CDR2 SYDVKM, per germline.

This chain uses TRBV5-5 with TRBJ2-5, with D possibly called TRBD1 or TRBD2 (5 bases each). The end of the DNA is better explained by TRBJ2-7, so the J call may be wrong. Germline loops: CDR1 SGHKS, CDR2 YYEKEE (reference sequence). CDR3 size: 14 residues. The CDR3 DNA reads TGTGCCAGCAGCCTCCGGGACGGTGTCTACGAGCAGTACTTC. It is translated as CASSLRDGVYEQYF.

Details on this clonotype: A junction boundary mismatches the germline segment, possibly from a read error. The chain recombines TRBV7-8 with TRBJ2-1; D is ambiguous. Germline V gives CDR1 SGHVS, CDR2 FQNEAQ. The CDR3 covers 16 residues. DNA of the CDR3: TGTGCCAGCAGCTTAGAATACAGCAGCTCCTACGATGAGCAGTTCTTC. Translation: CASSLEYSSSYDEQFF.

The count of this clonotype is one. The genes are TRBV6-2 or TRBV6-3 and TRBJ2-1, with 11 nucleotides matching TRBD2. The CDR3 consists of 15 residues. V shed 8 bases and J 6 bases; nucleotides not matched to a gene: 9. CDR1 is MNHEY, CDR2 SVGEGT, per germline. CDR3: CASGLAGGRGNEQFF. CDR3 DNA: TGTGCCAGCGGGCTAGCGGGAGGTAGAGGCAATGAGCAGTTCTTC.

This clonotype was picked up a small number of times. The chain uses TRBV4-3 and TRBJ2-4, with D unresolved. CDR3 length: 15 amino acids. CDR1 LGHNA and CDR2 YSLEER come from the germline V gene. The germline V and J ends were trimmed by 3 bases and 0 bases, with 9 bases remaining between them. The CDR3 nucleotides are TGCGCCAGCAGCCATGGACGTCTAGCCAAAAACATTCAGTACTTC. This encodes CASSHGRLAKNIQYF.

The rearrangement uses TRBV27 and TRBJ2-1; the D gene is possibly TRBD1 (5 bases). Germline lookup yields CDR1 MNHEY and CDR2 SMNVEV (reference sequence). The CDR3 length is 16 residues. V was cut by 0 bases and J by 7 bases, with 16 bases left in between. The CDR3 loop is CASSLSRRQGRNEQFF. The CDR3 region has the DNA TGTGCCAGCAGTTTATCCCGAAGGCAGGGTAGGAATGAGCAGTTCTTC.

The V and J genes are TRBV7-2 and TRBJ2-5, with D hard to call. Germline CDR1 reads SGHTA; CDR2 reads FQGNSA. The length of the CDR3 is 16 residues. Trimming pared 2 bases from V and 3 bases from J, leaving 16 bases between. CDR3 coding DNA: TGTGCCAGCAGCTTACGTCTAGGCCCCATTAAAGAGACCCAGTACTTC. Protein: CASSLRLGPIKETQYF.

The chain combines TRBV5-6 with TRBJ1-6; D is ambiguous. CDR1 is SGHDT and CDR2 is YYEEEE in the germline V gene. V was pared by 9 bases and J by 5 bases, with 12 bases between. This CDR3 spans 13 amino acids. Written as DNA, the CDR3 is TGTGCCACTGCGGACTGGAATAATTCACCCCTCCACTTT. As protein: CATADWNNSPLHF.

The CDR3 spells CASSQGPGRDSEQYF. CDR3 nucleotide sequence: TGCGCCAGCAGCCAAGGTCCTGGGCGGGATTCTGAGCAGTACTTC. The chain has TRBV4-3 and TRBJ2-7, with D possibly being TRBD2 (6 bases). Germline CDR1 is LGHNA and CDR2 is YSLEER. The CDR3 has 15 amino acids. Trimming cost V 1 base and J 7 bases, with 17 bases left between them.

In its sample, this clonotype was seen once. This chain links TRBV2 with TRBJ2-4; TRBD1 aligns across 9 bases. CDR3 length: 17 amino acids. Germline trimming cut 0 bases from V and 4 bases from J; bases unmatched to any gene: 7. Per germline, CDR1 SNHLY and CDR2 FYNNEI. The CDR3 DNA is TGTGCCAGCAGTGAAGCAACAGGGGGCGTTAGGAAAAACATTCAGTACTTC. Protein sequence: CASSEATGGVRKNIQYF.

This rearrangement joins TRBV20-1 to TRBJ1-4; a possible D gene is TRBD1 (5 bases). Trimming removed 7 bases from V and 3 bases from J, with 9 bases in between. From germline, CDR1 is DFQATT and CDR2 SNEGSKA (reference sequence). The length of the CDR3 is 12 residues. The CDR3 DNA sequence: TGCAGTGGGGCAGGGTCTAATGAAAAACTGTTTTTT. Protein: CSGAGSNEKLFF.

The rearrangement joins TRBV24-1 to TRBJ2-1, with 8 nucleotides matching TRBD1. V lost 7 bases and J lost 7; bases outside the gene matches: 11. This CDR3 contains 15 residues. CDR1 is KGHDR and CDR2 is SFDVKD in the germline V gene. CDR3 residues: CATSGWTGWWNEQFF. CDR3 coding DNA: TGTGCCACCAGCGGTTGGACAGGGTGGTGGAATGAGCAGTTCTTC.

The chain employs TRBV29-1 and TRBJ1-5; 8 bases line up with TRBD1. With 6 bases clipped from V and 2 bases from J, the junction kept 6 bases outside the gene matches. The germline CDR1 and CDR2 sequences are SQVTM and ANQGSEA. CDR3 length: 14 amino acids. The CDR3 region is CSVTQGGGNQPQHF. CDR3 DNA sequence: TGCAGCGTCACACAGGGGGGTGGCAATCAGCCCCAGCATTTT.

The chain links TRBV29-1 to TRBJ2-4; tentative D call: TRBD2 (5 bases). This CDR3 contains 11 residues. V dropped 4 bases and J dropped 9 bases, with 10 bases sitting between them. Germline CDR1 SQVTM, CDR2 ANQGSEA. The DNA for the CDR3 is TGCAGCGTTGTTAGAGGGTCCATTCAGTACTTC. It is translated as CSVVRGSIQYF.

CDR3 in DNA: TGTGCCCGTACCTCCGGCTACGAGCAGTACTTC. It encodes CARTSGYEQYF. V and J are TRBV30 and TRBJ2-7; unclear D gene. Germline CDR1 GTSNPN, CDR2 SVGIG (reference sequence). The CDR3 runs to 11 residues. Trimming cost V 8 bases and J 3 bases, with 11 bases left between them.

The chain has TRBV10-3 and TRBJ1-2; 10 bases map to TRBD1. This CDR3 region has 14 residues. J gave up 4 bases and V 9 bases, and 8 bases lay outside the gene matches. Per the germline V gene, CDR1 is ENHRY and CDR2 is SYGVKD. The CDR3 bases are TGTGCCATGGGCGGACAGGGGGAGAGCTATGGCTACACCTTC. Translation: CAMGGQGESYGYTF.

The chain has TRBV7-3 and TRBJ2-3; D unresolved. Germline V gene data show CDR1 as SGHTA and CDR2 as FQGTGA. The length of the CDR3 is 13 residues. The germline V and J ends were trimmed by 1 base and 1 base, with 3 bases remaining between them. CDR3 DNA: TGTGCCAGCAGCTTAAAGGGCACAGATACGCAGTATTTT. The encoded protein is CASSLKGTDTQYF.

V is TRBV24-1 and J is TRBJ2-5; 9 nucleotides agree with TRBD2. CDR3 length equals 14 residues. CDR1 and CDR2 from the germline V gene are KGHDR and SFDVKD. Germline trimming cut 9 bases from V and 2 bases from J; bases unmatched to any gene: 6. The CDR3 reads CATAAGGPQETQYF. The CDR3 coding sequence is TGTGCCACCGCGGCGGGAGGGCCGCAAGAGACCCAGTACTTC.

In its sample, this clonotype was seen a few times. This chain connects TRBV4-3 to TRBJ2-5, with a possible D match to TRBD1 (5 bases). CDR1 and CDR2 from the germline V gene are LGHNA and YSLEER. Between the trimmed V and J ends, which lost 1 base and 2 bases, there was a span of 8 bases. The CDR3 is 14 residues long. CDR3 in DNA: TGCGCCAGCAGCCAAGCTGCAGGGCAAGAGACCCAGTACTTC. As protein: CASSQAAGQETQYF.